One sample yielded the 21 T cell receptor beta chains listed below, sequenced in a study of blood T cell repertoires in COVID-19. The table came from immunoSEQ multiplex PCR; TCRdb's copy has only in-frame clones and leaves some out. Of under 250,000 clones in the sample, 70% to 90% are singletons; the top ten hold approximately 10%. Sequences were obtained from peripheral blood. Every receptor here comes from a man in his forties or fifties with COVID-19, enrolled during active disease.

V gene TRBV18 combines with J gene TRBJ1-6; D not certain. Germline V gene data show CDR1 as KGHSH and CDR2 as LQKENI. This CDR3 is 15 amino acids long. The V gene lost 4 bases and the J gene lost 7 bases, with 14 bases spanning the gap. The chain's CDR3 is CASSLAPPENSPLHF. In DNA, the CDR3 is TGTGCCAGCTCACTAGCACCTCCGGAAAATTCACCCCTCCACTTT.

The chain has TRBV7-9 and TRBJ1-3, with TRBD1 matching 7 bases. This CDR3 region has 18 residues. From germline, CDR1 is SEHNR and CDR2 FQNEAQ (reference sequence). J gave up 4 bases and V 6 bases, and 18 bases lay outside the gene matches. The DNA for the CDR3 is TGTGCCAGCAGTCCCCGACAGGGTTTTAGCGTCGGAGGAAACACCATATATTTT. Residues: CASSPRQGFSVGGNTIYF.

This chain joins TRBV3-1 (or the pseudogene TRBV3-2) and TRBJ2-5; a weak D match, TRBD2 (5 bases). With 8 bases removed from V and 7 bases from J, the gap between germline ends came to 20 bases. The CDR3 is 14 amino acids. Germline V CDR1 and CDR2: LGHDT, YNNKEL (reference sequence). CDR3 sequence: CASCTHGRAGTQYF. The CDR3 DNA sequence: TGTGCCAGCTGTACCCACGGGCGGGCCGGGACCCAGTACTTC.

This chain connects TRBV27 to TRBJ1-1; a weak D match, TRBD1 (6 bases). Germline CDR1 reads MNHEY; CDR2 reads SMNVEV (reference sequence). V was shortened by 7 bases and J by 1 base, with 16 bases between the two germline ends. This CDR3 is built from 15 residues. The DNA of the CDR3 is TGTGCCAGCACCCCGACAGGAGAGAGGAACACTGAAGCTTTCTTT. This codes for CASTPTGERNTEAFF.

The V call is TRBV21-1, the J call TRBJ2-5; TRBD2 reflects the table's D call only, with no check against the DNA. TRBV21-1 is a pseudogene segment. CDR3 length: 17 residues. Here the CDR3 reads CASSKTGTSGSDETQYF. The CDR3 DNA reads TGTGCCAGCAGCAAAACCGGGACTAGCGGGAGTGACGAGACCCAGTACTTC.

V is TRBV6-2 or TRBV6-3 and J is TRBJ1-5; D might be TRBD1 (5 bases). CDR1 is MNHEY and CDR2 is SVGEGT in the germline V gene. Trimming took off 6 bases at V and 3 bases at J, with 12 bases between the two ends. The length of the CDR3 is 14 residues. CDR3 sequence: CASSDSSSNQPQHF. The CDR3 DNA is TGTGCCAGCAGCGACAGCTCTTCCAATCAGCCCCAGCATTTT.

This sequence joins TRBV27 and TRBJ2-1; 7 bases align to TRBD2. The germline CDR1 and CDR2 sequences are MNHEY and SMNVEV (reference sequence). There are 15 residues in the CDR3. V trimming: 4 bases; J trimming: 4 bases; junction bases outside the gene matches: 7. The CDR3 sequence: CASSSTSARYNEQFF. As DNA, the CDR3 is TGTGCCAGCAGTTCAACTAGCGCCCGTTACAATGAGCAGTTCTTC.

The gene calls are TRBV9 and TRBJ2-3; TRBD1 matches 7 bases. CDR1 and CDR2 (germline): SGDLS, YYNGEE. The length of the CDR3 is 15 residues. V gave up 4 bases and J gave up 3 bases; unmatched junction bases: 8. CDR3 sequence: CASSRLGGRTDTQYF. The CDR3 DNA reads as TGTGCCAGCAGCCGTCTAGGGGGCAGAACAGATACGCAGTATTTT.

The chain carries TRBV7-9 and TRBJ1-1; TRBD1 matches 7 bases. The length of the CDR3 is 15 residues. The trim removed 5 bases at V and 0 bases at J, leaving 6 bases unmatched. Looked up from germline, CDR1 is SEHNR and CDR2 is FQNEAQ (reference sequence). DNA for the CDR3: TGTGCCAGCAGCAACCACAGGGGACTGAACACTGAAGCTTTCTTT. The encoded protein is CASSNHRGLNTEAFF.

The rearrangement uses TRBV5-1 and TRBJ2-5; the match to TRBD1 covers 8 bases. V was clipped by 3 bases and J by 7 bases; unmatched bases: 8. Per germline, CDR1 SGHRS and CDR2 YFSETQ. This CDR3 comprises 14 residues. CDR3 protein: CASSSGQELGTQYF. The CDR3 region has the DNA TGCGCCAGCAGCTCGGGACAGGAGCTTGGGACCCAGTACTTC.

The genes are TRBV24-1 and TRBJ2-5; 7 bases map to TRBD2. Germline CDR1 KGHDR, CDR2 SFDVKD. The CDR3 covers 16 residues. J was trimmed by 5 bases and V by 5 bases; bases with no gene match: 13. The CDR3 sequence is CATSAVLGSGAETQYF. The CDR3 DNA follows: TGTGCCACCAGTGCTGTCTTAGGGAGCGGGGCGGAGACCCAGTACTTC.

This clone occurred once. The chain links TRBV30 to TRBJ1-2; TRBD1 matches 7 bases. The CDR3 contains 15 residues. The V segment lost 1 base and the J segment 4 bases; nucleotides outside the gene matches: 9. Germline V lookup: CDR1 GTSNPN, CDR2 SVGIG (reference sequence). The CDR3 region is CAWSAQGTRAYGYTF. The CDR3 DNA reads TGTGCCTGGAGTGCACAGGGGACGCGAGCCTATGGCTACACCTTC.

Details on this clone: Other nucleotide sequences from this sample produce the same CDR3. The chain recombines TRBV10-3 with TRBJ1-5, with D tentatively TRBD1 (5 bases). CDR3 length: 14 amino acids. Germline CDR1 reads ENHRY; CDR2 reads SYGVKD. The V gene lost 3 bases and the J gene lost 2 bases, with 8 bases spanning the gap. The CDR3 spells CAISDQGGNQPQHF. The CDR3 DNA sequence: TGTGCCATCAGTGACCAGGGTGGCAATCAGCCCCAGCATTTT.

The chain carries TRBV27 and TRBJ1-2; no reliable D call. Per germline, CDR1 MNHEY and CDR2 SMNVEV (reference sequence). The length of the CDR3 is 13 residues. V was pared by 4 bases and J by 0 bases, with 6 bases between. CDR3 protein: CASSSEANYGYTF. The CDR3 DNA is TGTGCCAGCAGTTCCGAGGCTAACTATGGCTACACCTTC.

Concerning this clone itself: Different DNA sequences within this sample yield the same CDR3. The chain couples TRBV29-1 to TRBJ2-2; D possibly corresponds to TRBD1 (6 bases). The CDR3 consists of 13 residues. Germline V gene data show CDR1 as SQVTM and CDR2 as ANQGSEA. Trimming removed 3 bases at V and 1 base at J, with 6 bases between. The CDR3 region has the DNA TGCAGCGTTGACAGGGGGAACACCGGGGAGCTGTTTTTT. This codes for CSVDRGNTGELFF.

CDR3 DNA: TGTGCCAGCAGTTTAACAGGGGCTTCACCCCTCCACTTT. Encoded protein: CASSLTGASPLHF. This chain links TRBV27 with TRBJ1-6, with 7 positions matching TRBD1. From germline, CDR1 is MNHEY and CDR2 SMNVEV (reference sequence). The junction had 1 base not matched to a gene; V was cut back by 2 bases and J by 9 bases. CDR3 length equals 13 residues.

CDR3 coding DNA: TGTGCCTGGAGTGTACTAGACAGGGCTAACTATGGCTACACCTTC. This sequence encodes CAWSVLDRANYGYTF. The chain has TRBV30 and TRBJ1-2; 7 bases match TRBD1. V was clipped by 0 bases and J by 0 bases; unmatched bases: 4. The CDR3 covers 15 residues. The germline gives CDR1 GTSNPN, CDR2 SVGIG (reference sequence).

The V gene is TRBV18, the J gene TRBJ2-7; maybe TRBD2 (6 bases). V was clipped by 4 bases and J by 5 bases, with 21 bases between them. The CDR3 totals 16 residues. CDR1 KGHSH and CDR2 LQKENI come from the germline V gene. The CDR3 loop is CASSLKQIQGGNEQYF. The CDR3 DNA follows: TGTGCCAGCTCACTCAAACAAATCCAGGGAGGTAACGAGCAGTACTTC.

The V call is TRBV30, the J call TRBJ1-1; D is possibly TRBD1 (5 bases). There are 15 residues in the CDR3. Trimming cost V 7 bases and J 1 base, with 19 bases left between them. Germline V gene data show CDR1 as GTSNPN and CDR2 as SVGIG (reference sequence). CDR3 DNA: TGTGCCTCTCCCGCGGGGGGTAGTAGGAACACTGAAGCTTTCTTT. This gives the protein CASPAGGSRNTEAFF.

V gene TRBV10-1 combines with J gene TRBJ2-1; a weak D match, TRBD2 (6 bases). The germline gives CDR1 WNHNN, CDR2 SYGVQD (reference sequence). The ends were cut back, 4 bases at V and 13 bases at J, with 20 bases in the middle. The length of the CDR3 is 14 residues. CDR3 loop: CASSGPLAGSRQFF. The CDR3 DNA sequence: TGCGCCAGCAGTGGACCGTTGGCGGGAAGTCGACAGTTCTTC.

The chain employs TRBV11-2 and TRBJ1-2; maybe TRBD1 (5 bases). Looked up from germline, CDR1 is SGHAT and CDR2 is FQNNGV. Trimming took 3 bases from V and 7 from J, leaving 9 bases between them. The CDR3 is made up of 12 amino acids. CDR3 residues: CASSFGGAGYTF. CDR3 bases: TGTGCCAGCAGCTTCGGTGGGGCTGGCTACACCTTC.